One and the same sample provided the 9 T cell receptor beta chains below, sequenced in a study of T cells after posttransplantation cyclophosphamide. The data were produced by immunoSEQ multiplex PCR, yet TCRdb's version contains in-frame clones alone and is incomplete. Found here are about 47,000 clones, 92% of them singletons; the top ten hold less than 3.5%. Sequenced: PBMCs. All receptors come from a woman in her forties or fifties in good health and a related stem cell transplant donor.

V gene TRBV6-1 combines with J gene TRBJ1-5; 7 nucleotides agree with TRBD1. V gave up 3 bases and J gave up 0 bases; unmatched junction bases: 14. The germline CDR1 and CDR2 sequences are MNHNS and SASEGT. There are 19 residues in the CDR3. CDR3 sequence: CASSEQLRGTADSNQPQHF. CDR3 in DNA: TGTGCCAGCAGTGAGCAACTCCGCGGGACAGCCGATAGCAATCAGCCCCAGCATTTT.

The CDR3 sequence: CASSPRGAGTDTQYF. The CDR3 bases are TGTGCCAGCAGCCCACGGGGGGCAGGCACAGATACGCAGTATTTT. This chain uses TRBV9 with TRBJ2-3; D might be TRBD2 (7 bases). This CDR3 is 15 amino acids long. CDR1 and CDR2 (germline): SGDLS, YYNGEE. V dropped 4 bases and J dropped 1 base, with 13 bases sitting between them.

V and J are TRBV5-4 and TRBJ2-5; D may be TRBD2 (5 bases). The V end was cut by 0 bases, the J end by 1 base, with 10 bases between. Germline V gene data show CDR1 as SGHNT and CDR2 as YYREEE (reference sequence). The CDR3 is 15 amino acids. CDR3 loop: CASSLGGTSQETQYF. The DNA of the CDR3 is TGTGCCAGCAGCTTGGGAGGAACTAGCCAAGAGACCCAGTACTTC.

V usage is TRBV29-1 and J usage is TRBJ1-6; TRBD1 aligns across 7 bases. The germline gives CDR1 SQVTM, CDR2 ANQGSEA. The trim removed 6 bases at V and 7 bases at J, leaving 6 bases unmatched. The CDR3 contains 13 residues. The CDR3 is CSVKTGLNSPLHF. Written as DNA, the CDR3 is TGCAGCGTCAAGACAGGGCTCAATTCACCCCTCCACTTT.

The genes are TRBV7-9 and TRBJ1-2; D is unclear. CDR1 and CDR2 from the germline V gene are SEHNR and FQNEAQ (reference sequence). V lost 1 base, J lost 7 bases, and 7 bases lay in between. The CDR3 is made up of 12 amino acids. CDR3 bases: TGTGCCAGCAGCTTAGACTCGGGTGGCTACACCTTC. Translating gives CASSLDSGGYTF. Filled out from reference TRBV7-9 and TRBJ1-2, the complete variable domain reads DTGVSQNPRHKITKRGQNVTFRCDPISEHNRLYWYRQTLGQGPEFLTYFQNEAQLEKSRLLSDRFSAERPKGSFSTLEIQRTEQGDSAMYLCASSLDSGGYTFGSGTRLTVV.

The CDR3 nucleotides read TGTGCCAGCAGTAACAGGGGGGAGCAGTACTTC. This codes for CASSNRGEQYF. J is TRBJ2-7 and V is TRBV27; 8 nucleotides align to TRBD1. Unmatched junction bases numbered 1, after V lost 5 bases and J lost 7 bases. Looked up from germline, CDR1 is MNHEY and CDR2 is SMNVEV (reference sequence). This CDR3 has 11 residues.

The CDR3, as DNA: TGTGCCAGCAGCTTGGCGACCGGGGAGCTGTTTTTT. Protein: CASSLATGELFF. The chain is built from TRBV5-6 and TRBJ2-2; D uncertain. This CDR3 has 12 amino acids. CDR1 is SGHDT, CDR2 YYEEEE, per germline. The V end was cut by 0 bases, the J end by 5 bases, with 2 bases between.

J is TRBJ2-1 and V is TRBV5-6; D is uncertain. The CDR3 contains 15 residues. The V gene lost 1 base and the J gene lost 2 bases, with 10 bases spanning the gap. The germline V gene has CDR1 SGHDT and CDR2 YYEEEE. The CDR3 protein is CASSLWLIPYNEQFF. CDR3 bases: TGTGCCAGCAGCTTGTGGCTTATCCCCTACAATGAGCAGTTCTTC.

CDR3 sequence: CASSLRTGSTGELFF. CDR3 sequence (DNA): TGTGCCAGCAGCTTACGGACAGGGAGTACCGGGGAGCTGTTTTTT. This rearrangement joins TRBV11-1 to TRBJ2-2, with 8 bases that match TRBD1. The trim removed 2 bases at V and 5 bases at J, leaving 4 bases unmatched. CDR1 and CDR2 (germline): SGHAT, FQDESV (reference sequence). The CDR3 runs to 15 residues. Together with reference TRBV11-1 and TRBJ2-2, the CDR3 gives the full variable domain: EAEVAQSPRYKITEKSQAVAFWCDPISGHATLYWYRQILGQGPELLVQFQDESVVDDSQLPKDRFSAERLKGVDSTLKIQPAELGDSAMYLCASSLRTGSTGELFFGEGSRLTVL.